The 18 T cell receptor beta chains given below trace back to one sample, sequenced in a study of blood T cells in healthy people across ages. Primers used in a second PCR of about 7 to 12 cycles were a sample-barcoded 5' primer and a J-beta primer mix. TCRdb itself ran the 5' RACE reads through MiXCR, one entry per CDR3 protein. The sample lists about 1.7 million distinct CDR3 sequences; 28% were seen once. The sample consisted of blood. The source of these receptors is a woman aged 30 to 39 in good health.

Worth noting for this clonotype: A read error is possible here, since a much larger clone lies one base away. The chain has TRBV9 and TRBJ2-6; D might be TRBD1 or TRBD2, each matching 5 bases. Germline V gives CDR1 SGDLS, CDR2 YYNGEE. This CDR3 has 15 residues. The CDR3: CASSGGLSGANVRTF. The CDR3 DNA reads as TGTGCCAGCAGCGGCGGGCTCTCTGGGGCCAACGTCCGGACTTTC.

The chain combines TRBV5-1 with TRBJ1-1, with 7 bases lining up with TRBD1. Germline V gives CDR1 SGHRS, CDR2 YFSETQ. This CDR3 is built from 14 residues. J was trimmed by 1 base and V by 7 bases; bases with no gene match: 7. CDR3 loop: CASGWGQQNTEAFF. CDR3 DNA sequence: TGCGCCAGCGGCTGGGGACAGCAGAACACTGAAGCTTTCTTT.

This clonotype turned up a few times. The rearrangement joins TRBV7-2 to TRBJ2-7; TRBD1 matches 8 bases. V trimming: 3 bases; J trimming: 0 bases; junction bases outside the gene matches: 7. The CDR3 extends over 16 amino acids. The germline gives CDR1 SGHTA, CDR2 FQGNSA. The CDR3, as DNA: TGTGCCAGCAGCTTCGTACGGACAGGGCACTCCTACGAGCAGTACTTC. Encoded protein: CASSFVRTGHSYEQYF.

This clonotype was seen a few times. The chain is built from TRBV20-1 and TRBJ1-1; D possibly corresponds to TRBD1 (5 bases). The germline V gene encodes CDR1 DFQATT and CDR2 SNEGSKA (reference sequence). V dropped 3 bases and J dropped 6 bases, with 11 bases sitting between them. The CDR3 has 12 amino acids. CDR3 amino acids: CSASRGGAEAFF. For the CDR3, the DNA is TGCAGTGCTAGTCGTGGGGGGGCTGAAGCTTTCTTT.

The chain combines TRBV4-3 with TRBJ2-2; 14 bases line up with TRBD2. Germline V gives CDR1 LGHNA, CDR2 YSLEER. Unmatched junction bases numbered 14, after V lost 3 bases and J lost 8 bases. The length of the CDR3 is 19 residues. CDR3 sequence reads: CASSQGTSGGINKFGELFF. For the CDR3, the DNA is TGCGCCAGCAGCCAGGGGACTAGCGGGGGAATTAATAAGTTTGGGGAGCTGTTTTTT.

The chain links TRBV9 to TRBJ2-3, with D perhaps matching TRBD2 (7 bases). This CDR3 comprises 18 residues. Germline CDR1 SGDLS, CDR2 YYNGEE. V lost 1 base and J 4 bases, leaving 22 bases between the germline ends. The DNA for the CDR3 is TGTGCCAGCAGCGTATCCCGGGGGGCGGTGATTGGTGCAGATACGCAGTATTTT. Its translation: CASSVSRGAVIGADTQYF. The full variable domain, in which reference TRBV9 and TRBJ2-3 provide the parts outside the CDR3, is DSGVTQTPKHLITATGQRVTLRCSPRSGDLSVYWYQQSLDQGLQFLIQYYNGEERAKGNILERFSAQQFPDLHSELNLSSLELGDSALYFCASSVSRGAVIGADTQYFGPGTRLTVL.

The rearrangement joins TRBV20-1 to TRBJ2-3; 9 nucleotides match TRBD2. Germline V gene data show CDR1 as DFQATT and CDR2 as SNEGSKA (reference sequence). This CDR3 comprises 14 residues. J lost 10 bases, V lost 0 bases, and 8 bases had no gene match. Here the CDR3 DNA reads TGCAGTGCTAGAGATGTGGCTAGCGGGGATGCGCAGTATTTT. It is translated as CSARDVASGDAQYF.

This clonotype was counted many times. The CDR3 nucleotides are TGTGCCAGCAGTTACTCGAGCAGCCAAGAGACCCAGTACTTC. It specifies CASSYSSSQETQYF. The V gene is TRBV6-6, the J gene TRBJ2-5, with D hard to call. Trimming pared 0 bases from V and 1 base from J, leaving 6 bases between. This CDR3 is built from 14 residues. From germline, CDR1 is MNHNY and CDR2 SVGAGI (reference sequence).

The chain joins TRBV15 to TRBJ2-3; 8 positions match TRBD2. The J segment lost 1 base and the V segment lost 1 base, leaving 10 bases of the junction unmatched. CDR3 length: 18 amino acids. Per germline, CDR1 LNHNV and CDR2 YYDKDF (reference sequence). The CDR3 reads CATSRGRGGVVGTDTQYF. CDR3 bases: TGTGCCACCAGCAGAGGCCGGGGGGGGGTAGTAGGCACAGATACGCAGTATTTT. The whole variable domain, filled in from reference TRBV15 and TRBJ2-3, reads DAMVIQNPRYQVTQFGKPVTLSCSQTLNHNVMYWYQQKSSQAPKLLFHYYDKDFNNEADTPDNFQSRRPNTSFCFLDIRSPGLGDTAMYLCATSRGRGGVVGTDTQYFGPGTRLTVL.

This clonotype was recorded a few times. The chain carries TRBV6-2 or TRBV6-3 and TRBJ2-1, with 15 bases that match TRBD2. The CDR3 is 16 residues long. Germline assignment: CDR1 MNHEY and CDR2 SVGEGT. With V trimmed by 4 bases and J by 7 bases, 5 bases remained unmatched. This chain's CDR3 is CASSSWTSGRANEQFF. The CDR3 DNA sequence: TGTGCCAGCAGTTCTTGGACTAGCGGGAGGGCGAATGAGCAGTTCTTC.

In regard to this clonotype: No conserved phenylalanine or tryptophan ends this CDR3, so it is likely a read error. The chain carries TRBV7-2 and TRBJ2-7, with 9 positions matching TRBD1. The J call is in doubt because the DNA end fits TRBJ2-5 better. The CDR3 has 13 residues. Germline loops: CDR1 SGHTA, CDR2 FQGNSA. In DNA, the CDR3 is TGTGCCAGCAGCAGGGACAGGGACGAGACCCAGTACTGC. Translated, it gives CASSRDRDETQYC.

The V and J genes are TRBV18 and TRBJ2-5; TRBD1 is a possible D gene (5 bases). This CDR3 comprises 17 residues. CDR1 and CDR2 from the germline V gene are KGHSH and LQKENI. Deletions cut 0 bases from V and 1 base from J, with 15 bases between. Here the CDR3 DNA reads TGTGCCAGCTCACCACCGTGGGGCGTCGAGAGCCAAGAGACCCAGTACTTC. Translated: CASSPPWGVESQETQYF. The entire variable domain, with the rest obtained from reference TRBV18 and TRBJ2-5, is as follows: NAGVMQNPRHLVRRRGQEARLRCSPMKGHSHVYWYRQLPEEGLKFMVYLQKENIIDESGMPKERFSAEFPKEGPSILRIQQVVRGDSAAYFCASSPPWGVESQETQYFGPGTRLLVL.

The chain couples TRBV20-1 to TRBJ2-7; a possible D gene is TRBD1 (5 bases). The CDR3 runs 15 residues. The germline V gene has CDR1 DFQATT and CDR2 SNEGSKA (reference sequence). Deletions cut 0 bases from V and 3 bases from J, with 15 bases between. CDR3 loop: CSARDARVLIYEQYF. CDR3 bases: TGCAGTGCTAGAGACGCCAGGGTGCTAATCTACGAGCAGTACTTC.

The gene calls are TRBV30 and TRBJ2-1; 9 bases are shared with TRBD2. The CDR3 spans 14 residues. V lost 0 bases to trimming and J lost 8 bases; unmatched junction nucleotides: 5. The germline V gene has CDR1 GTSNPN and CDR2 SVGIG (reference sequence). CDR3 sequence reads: CAWSVGLAGYEQFF. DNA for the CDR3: TGTGCCTGGAGTGTAGGGCTAGCGGGATATGAGCAGTTCTTC.

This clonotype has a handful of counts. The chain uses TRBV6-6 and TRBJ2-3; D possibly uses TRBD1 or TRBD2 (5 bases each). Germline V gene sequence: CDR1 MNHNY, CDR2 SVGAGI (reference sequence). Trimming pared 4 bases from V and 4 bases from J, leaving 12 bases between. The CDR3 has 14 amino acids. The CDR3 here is CASSSRLGADTQYF. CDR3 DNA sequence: TGTGCCAGCAGTTCTCGACTGGGGGCAGATACGCAGTATTTT.

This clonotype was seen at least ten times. DNA of the CDR3: TGCAGTGCTACCACGGGTGAGCAGTTCTTC. As protein: CSATTGEQFF. The chain carries TRBV20-1 and TRBJ2-1; no definite D call. The V gene lost 4 bases and the J gene lost 9 bases, with 7 bases spanning the gap. Germline CDR1 DFQATT, CDR2 SNEGSKA (reference sequence). The CDR3 has 10 residues.

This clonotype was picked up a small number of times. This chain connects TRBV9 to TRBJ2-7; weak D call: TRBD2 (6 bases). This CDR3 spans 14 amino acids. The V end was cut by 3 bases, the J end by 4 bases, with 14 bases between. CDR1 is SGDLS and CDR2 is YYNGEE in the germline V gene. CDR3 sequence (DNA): TGTGCCAGCAGCGAGACTAGTCCTTTTTACGAGCAGTACTTC. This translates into CASSETSPFYEQYF.

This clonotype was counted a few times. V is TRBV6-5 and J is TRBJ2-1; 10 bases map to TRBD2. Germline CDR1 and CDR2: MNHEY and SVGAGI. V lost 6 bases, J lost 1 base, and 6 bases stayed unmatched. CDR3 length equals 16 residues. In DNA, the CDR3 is TGTGCCAGCAGGTTAGCGGGAGGATGGTCCTACAATGAGCAGTTCTTC. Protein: CASRLAGGWSYNEQFF.